One sample yielded the 3 T cell receptor beta chains listed below, sequenced in a study of blood T cell repertoires in COVID-19. Assay used: immunoSEQ multiplex PCR; TCRdb lists only in-frame clones, some missing. The table has 37,000 or so clones, around nine tenths seen once. The sequencing sample was made of peripheral blood. The source is a man between 65 and 80 years old with acute or convalescent COVID-19.

This clone showed up just once. This chain joins TRBV5-1 and TRBJ2-3, with 9 bases fitting TRBD2. Germline values: CDR1 SGHRS, CDR2 YFSETQ. CDR3 size: 17 residues. Trimming cost V 1 base and J 4 bases; bases outside gene matches: 10. The CDR3 DNA sequence: TGCGCCAGCAGCTTGTACAGATTGGCGGGAGGGCCAGATACGCAGTATTTT. It specifies CASSLYRLAGGPDTQYF.

This clone was counted a single time. The V call is TRBV7-9, the J call TRBJ2-5; D is undetermined. Germline V gives CDR1 SEHNR, CDR2 FQNEAQ (reference sequence). The CDR3 spans 14 residues. V was pared by 5 bases and J by 11 bases, with 21 bases between. In nucleotides, the CDR3 is TGTGCCAGCAGCCTTTCGGCCCCCGGAGATTCACAGTACTTC. Its translation: CASSLSAPGDSQYF.

The V call is TRBV6-2 or TRBV6-3, the J call TRBJ2-1, with 9 bases fitting TRBD2. This CDR3 spans 17 amino acids. Germline CDR1 is MNHEY and CDR2 is SVGEGT. V trimming: 4 bases; J trimming: 1 base; junction bases outside the gene matches: 8. The CDR3 DNA reads TGTGCCAGCAGTTCTACCCTAGCGGGGCCTTCCTACAATGAGCAGTTCTTC. It codes for CASSSTLAGPSYNEQFF.